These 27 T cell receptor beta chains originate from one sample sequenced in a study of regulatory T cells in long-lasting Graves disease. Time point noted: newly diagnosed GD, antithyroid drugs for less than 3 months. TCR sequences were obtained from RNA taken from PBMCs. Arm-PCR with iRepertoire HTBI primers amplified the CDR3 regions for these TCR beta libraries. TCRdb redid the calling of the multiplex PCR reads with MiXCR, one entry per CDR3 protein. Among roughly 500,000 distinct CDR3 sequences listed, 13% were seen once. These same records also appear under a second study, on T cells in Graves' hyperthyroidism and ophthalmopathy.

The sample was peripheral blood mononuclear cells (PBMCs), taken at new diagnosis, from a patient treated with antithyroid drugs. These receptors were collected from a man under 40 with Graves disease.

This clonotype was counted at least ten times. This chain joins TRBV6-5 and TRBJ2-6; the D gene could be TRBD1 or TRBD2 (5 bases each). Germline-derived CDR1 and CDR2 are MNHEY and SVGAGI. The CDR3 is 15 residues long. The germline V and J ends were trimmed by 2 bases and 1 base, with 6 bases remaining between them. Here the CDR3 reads CASSYGGSGANVLTF. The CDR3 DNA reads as TGTGCCAGCAGTTACGGGGGATCTGGGGCCAACGTCCTGACTTTC.

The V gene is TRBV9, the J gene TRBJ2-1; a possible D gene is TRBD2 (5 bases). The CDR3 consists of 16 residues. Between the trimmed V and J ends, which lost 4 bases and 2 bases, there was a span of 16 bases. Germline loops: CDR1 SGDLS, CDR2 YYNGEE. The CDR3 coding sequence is TGTGCCAGCAGCCCCGGTACTAGTGGGACCTACAATGAGCAGTTCTTC. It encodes CASSPGTSGTYNEQFF. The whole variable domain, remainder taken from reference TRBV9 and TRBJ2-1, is DSGVTQTPKHLITATGQRVTLRCSPRSGDLSVYWYQQSLDQGLQFLIQYYNGEERAKGNILERFSAQQFPDLHSELNLSSLELGDSALYFCASSPGTSGTYNEQFFGPGTRLTVL.

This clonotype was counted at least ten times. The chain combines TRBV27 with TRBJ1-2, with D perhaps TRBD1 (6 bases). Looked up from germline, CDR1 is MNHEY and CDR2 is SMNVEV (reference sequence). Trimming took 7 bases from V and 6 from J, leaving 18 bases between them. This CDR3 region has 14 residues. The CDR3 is CASTDTQGIDGYTF. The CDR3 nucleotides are TGTGCCAGCACCGATACACAGGGAATAGATGGCTACACCTTC.

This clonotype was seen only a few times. Here the CDR3 reads CASSQDPTRASGRPNTGELFF. The CDR3 DNA follows: TGTGCCAGCAGCCAAGACCCCACCCGGGCTAGCGGGAGGCCGAACACCGGGGAGCTGTTTTTT. The rearrangement links TRBV3-1 to TRBJ2-2; TRBD2 matches at 11 bases. The CDR3 sequence is 21 residues long. Unmatched junction bases numbered 12, after V lost 0 bases and J lost 0 bases. The V gene's germline CDR1 is LGHDT and CDR2 YNNKEL (reference sequence).

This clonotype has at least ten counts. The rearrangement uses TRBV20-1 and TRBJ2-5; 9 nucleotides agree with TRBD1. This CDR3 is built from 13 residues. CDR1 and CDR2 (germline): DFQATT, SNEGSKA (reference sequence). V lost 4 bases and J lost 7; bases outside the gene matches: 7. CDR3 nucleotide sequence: TGCAGTGCTATACGGGACAGGGAGGGGACCCAGTACTTC. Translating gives CSAIRDREGTQYF.

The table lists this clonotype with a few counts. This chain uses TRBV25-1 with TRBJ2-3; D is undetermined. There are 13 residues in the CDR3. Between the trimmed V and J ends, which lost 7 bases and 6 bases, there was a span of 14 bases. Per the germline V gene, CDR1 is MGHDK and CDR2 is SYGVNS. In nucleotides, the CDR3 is TGTGCCAGCACCCCACGAGTGGGCGATACGCAGTATTTT. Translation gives CASTPRVGDTQYF.

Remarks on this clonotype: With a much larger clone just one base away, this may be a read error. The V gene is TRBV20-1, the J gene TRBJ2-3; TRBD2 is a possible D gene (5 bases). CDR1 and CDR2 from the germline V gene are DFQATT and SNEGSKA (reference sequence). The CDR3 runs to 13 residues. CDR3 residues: CGASPGFTDTQYF. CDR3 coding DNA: TGCGGTGCTAGCCCGGGATTCACCGATACGCAGTATTTT.

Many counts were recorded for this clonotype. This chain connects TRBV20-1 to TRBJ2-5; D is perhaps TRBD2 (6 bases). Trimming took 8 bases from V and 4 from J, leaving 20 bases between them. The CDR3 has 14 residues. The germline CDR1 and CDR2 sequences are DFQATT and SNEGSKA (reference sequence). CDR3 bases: TGCAGTCCGGGAGCGGCCCTCAGGGCAGAGACCCAGTACTTC. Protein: CSPGAALRAETQYF.

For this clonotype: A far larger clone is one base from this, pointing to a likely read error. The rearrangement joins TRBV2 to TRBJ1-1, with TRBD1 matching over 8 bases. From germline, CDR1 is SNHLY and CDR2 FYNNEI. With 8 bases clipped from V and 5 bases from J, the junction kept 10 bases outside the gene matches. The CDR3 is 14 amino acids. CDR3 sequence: CASADTGGGTEAFF. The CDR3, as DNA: TGTGCCAGCGCCGATACAGGGGGAGGAACTGAAGCTTTCTTT.

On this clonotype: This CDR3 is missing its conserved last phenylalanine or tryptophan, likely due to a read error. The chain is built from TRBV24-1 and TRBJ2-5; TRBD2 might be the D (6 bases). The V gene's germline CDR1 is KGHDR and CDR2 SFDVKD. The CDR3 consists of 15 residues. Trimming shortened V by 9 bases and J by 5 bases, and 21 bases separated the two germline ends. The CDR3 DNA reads TGTGCCACCTGGGGGGTGGGGCCCGAGGGGGAGACCCAGTACCTC. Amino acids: CATWGVGPEGETQYL.

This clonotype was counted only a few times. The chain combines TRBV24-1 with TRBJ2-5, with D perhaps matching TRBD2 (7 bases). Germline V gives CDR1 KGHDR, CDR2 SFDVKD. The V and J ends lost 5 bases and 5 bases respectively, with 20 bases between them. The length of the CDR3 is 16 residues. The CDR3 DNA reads TGTGCCACCAGTGCCCTGGGCGGGGGCGGAGGCGAGACCCAGTACTTC. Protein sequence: CATSALGGGGGETQYF.

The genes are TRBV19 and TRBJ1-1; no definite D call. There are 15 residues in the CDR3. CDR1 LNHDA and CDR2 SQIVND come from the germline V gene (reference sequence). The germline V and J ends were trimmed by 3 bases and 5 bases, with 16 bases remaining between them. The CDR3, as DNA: TGTGCCAGTAGTATCCCACGGATAGGGAGGACTGAAGCTTTCTTT. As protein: CASSIPRIGRTEAFF.

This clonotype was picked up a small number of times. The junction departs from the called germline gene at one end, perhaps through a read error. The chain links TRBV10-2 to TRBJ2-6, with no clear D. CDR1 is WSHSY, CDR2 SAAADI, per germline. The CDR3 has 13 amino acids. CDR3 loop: CASTISGTNVLTF. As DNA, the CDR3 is TGCGCCAGCACTATCTCTGGGACCAACGTCCTGACTTTC.

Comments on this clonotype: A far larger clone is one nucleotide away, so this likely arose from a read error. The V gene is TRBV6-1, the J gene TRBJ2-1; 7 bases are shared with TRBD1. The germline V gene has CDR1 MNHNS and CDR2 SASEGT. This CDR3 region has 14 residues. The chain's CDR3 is CASSEKGAEDELFF. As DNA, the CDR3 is TGTGCCAGCAGCGAAAAGGGGGCAGAAGATGAGCTGTTCTTC.

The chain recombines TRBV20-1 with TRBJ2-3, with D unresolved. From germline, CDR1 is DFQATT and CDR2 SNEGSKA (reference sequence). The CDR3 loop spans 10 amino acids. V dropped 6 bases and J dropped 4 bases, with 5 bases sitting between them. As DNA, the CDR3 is TGCAGTGCCGTACCAGATACGCAGTATTTT. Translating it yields CSAVPDTQYF.

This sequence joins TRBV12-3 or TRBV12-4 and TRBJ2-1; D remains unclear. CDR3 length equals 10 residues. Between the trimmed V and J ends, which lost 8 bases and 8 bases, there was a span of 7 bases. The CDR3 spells CASALDEQFF. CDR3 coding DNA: TGTGCCAGCGCTCTGGATGAGCAGTTCTTC.

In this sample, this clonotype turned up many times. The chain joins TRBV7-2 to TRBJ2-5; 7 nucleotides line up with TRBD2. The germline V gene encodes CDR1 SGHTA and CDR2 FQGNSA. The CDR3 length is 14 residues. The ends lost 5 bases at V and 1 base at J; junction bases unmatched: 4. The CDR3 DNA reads TGTGCCAGCAGCCCGGGACTACTCCAAGAGACCCAGTACTTC. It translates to CASSPGLLQETQYF.

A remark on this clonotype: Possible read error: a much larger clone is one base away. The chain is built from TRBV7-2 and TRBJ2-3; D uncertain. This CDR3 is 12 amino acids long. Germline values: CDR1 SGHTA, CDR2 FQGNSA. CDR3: CASSLGRNTRYF. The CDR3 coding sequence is TGTGCCAGCAGCTTAGGTCGGAATACGCGGTATTTT.

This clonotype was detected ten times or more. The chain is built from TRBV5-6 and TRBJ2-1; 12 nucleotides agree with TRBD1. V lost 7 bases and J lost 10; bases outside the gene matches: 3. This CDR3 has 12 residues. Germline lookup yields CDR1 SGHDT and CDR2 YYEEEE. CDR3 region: CASGTGGWEQFF. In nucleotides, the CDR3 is TGTGCCAGCGGGACAGGGGGCTGGGAGCAGTTCTTC.

CDR3 coding DNA: TGCAGCGTTGGGAGGGGGGGAATCACTGAAGCTTTCTTT. Translated, it gives CSVGRGGITEAFF. The chain joins TRBV29-1 to TRBJ1-1, with a possible D match to TRBD1 (6 bases). The CDR3 spans 13 residues. V gave up 4 bases and J gave up 4 bases, with 13 bases separating them. The germline V gene has CDR1 SQVTM and CDR2 ANQGSEA.

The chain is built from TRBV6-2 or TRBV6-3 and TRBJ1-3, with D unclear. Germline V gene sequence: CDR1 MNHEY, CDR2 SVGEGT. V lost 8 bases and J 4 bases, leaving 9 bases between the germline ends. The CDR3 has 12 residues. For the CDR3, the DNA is TGTGCCAGCCCCCCGGCGGGAAACACCATATATTTT. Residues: CASPPAGNTIYF.

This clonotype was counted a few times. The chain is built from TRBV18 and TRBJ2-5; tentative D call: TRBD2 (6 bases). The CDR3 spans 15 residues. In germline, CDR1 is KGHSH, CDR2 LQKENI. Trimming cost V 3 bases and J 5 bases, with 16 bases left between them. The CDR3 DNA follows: TGTGCCAGCTCACCTTCGAGACCCGGAGGGGAGACCCAGTACTTC. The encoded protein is CASSPSRPGGETQYF.

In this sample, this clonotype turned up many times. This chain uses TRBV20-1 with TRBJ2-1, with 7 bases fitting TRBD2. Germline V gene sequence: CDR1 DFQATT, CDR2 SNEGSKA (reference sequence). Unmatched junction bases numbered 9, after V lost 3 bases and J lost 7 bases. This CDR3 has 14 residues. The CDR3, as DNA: TGCAGTGCTAGTGGGCTAGCGGATTTTAATGAGCAGTTCTTC. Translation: CSASGLADFNEQFF.

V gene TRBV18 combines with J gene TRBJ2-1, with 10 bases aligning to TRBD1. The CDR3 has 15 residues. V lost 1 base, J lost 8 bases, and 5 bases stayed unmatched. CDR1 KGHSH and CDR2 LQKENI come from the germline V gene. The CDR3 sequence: CASSPRQGAPDEQFF. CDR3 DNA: TGTGCCAGCTCACCACGACAGGGGGCGCCGGATGAGCAGTTCTTC.

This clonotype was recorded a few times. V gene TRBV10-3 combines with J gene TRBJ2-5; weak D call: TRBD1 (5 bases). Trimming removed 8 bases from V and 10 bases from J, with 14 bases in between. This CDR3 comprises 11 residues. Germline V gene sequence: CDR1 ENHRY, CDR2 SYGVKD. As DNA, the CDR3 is TGTGCCATCGGGCCAGGGATAGACCAGTACTTC. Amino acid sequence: CAIGPGIDQYF.

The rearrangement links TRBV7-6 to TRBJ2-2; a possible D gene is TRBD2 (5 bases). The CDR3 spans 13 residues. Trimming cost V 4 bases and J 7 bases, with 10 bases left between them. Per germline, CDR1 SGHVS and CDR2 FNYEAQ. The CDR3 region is CASSYGRGGELFF. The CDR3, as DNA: TGTGCCAGCAGCTACGGACGGGGCGGGGAGCTGTTTTTT.

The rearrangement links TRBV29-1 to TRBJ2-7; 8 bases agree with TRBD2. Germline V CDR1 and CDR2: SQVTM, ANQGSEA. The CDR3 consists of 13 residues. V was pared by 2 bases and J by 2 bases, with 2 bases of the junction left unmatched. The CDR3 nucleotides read TGCAGCGTTGAATTAGCGGGACCCTACGAGCAGTACTTC. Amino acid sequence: CSVELAGPYEQYF.